These 26 T cell receptor beta chains were all obtained from the same sample, sequenced in a study of T cell responses to AZD1222 COVID-19 vaccine. TCRdb's copy holds only in-frame clones and misses some; the assay was immunoSEQ multiplex PCR. There are roughly 110,000 clones in the sample; about 83% occur only once, and about 12% lies in the top ten. Sample: peripheral blood, taken on day 0 of AZD1222 vaccination. These TCRs come from an adult in good health.

Only one count was recorded for this clone. The chain links TRBV10-3 to TRBJ1-5, with D hard to call. Trimming removed 4 bases at V and 4 bases at J, with 5 bases between. There are 12 residues in the CDR3. The V gene's germline CDR1 is ENHRY and CDR2 SYGVKD. CDR3 coding DNA: TGTGCCATCAGTGGCGGAAATCAGCCCCAGCATTTT. It yields the protein CAISGGNQPQHF.

The V gene is TRBV18, the J gene TRBJ2-6, with 7 positions matching TRBD2. The CDR3 runs to 17 residues. V lost 1 base to trimming and J lost 0 bases; unmatched junction nucleotides: 3. Germline V gene sequence: CDR1 KGHSH, CDR2 LQKENI. CDR3 region: CASSPRGGSSGANVLTF. The DNA of the CDR3 is TGTGCCAGCTCACCACGGGGCGGGAGCTCTGGGGCCAACGTCCTGACTTTC.

The chain couples TRBV6-2 or TRBV6-3 to TRBJ1-2; tentative D call: TRBD1 (5 bases). Looked up from germline, CDR1 is MNHEY and CDR2 is SVGEGT. V lost 0 bases and J 0 bases, leaving 14 bases between the germline ends. The CDR3 covers 17 residues. The CDR3 DNA is TGTGCCAGCAGTTACTCAGACAGCAACCTCACTAACTATGGCTACACCTTC. Encoded protein: CASSYSDSNLTNYGYTF.

The V and J genes are TRBV6-5 and TRBJ2-7; TRBD1 matches 8 bases. Per the germline V gene, CDR1 is MNHEY and CDR2 is SVGAGI. CDR3 length: 15 amino acids. Unmatched junction bases numbered 5, after V lost 0 bases and J lost 4 bases. The CDR3 here is CASSYSRTGIYEQYF. The CDR3 DNA reads as TGTGCCAGCAGTTACTCCAGGACAGGGATTTACGAGCAGTACTTC.

This rearrangement joins TRBV27 to TRBJ1-5; the D is unclear. The V end lost 5 bases, the J end lost 0 bases, and 20 bases lay between the germline ends. The germline gives CDR1 MNHEY, CDR2 SMNVEV (reference sequence). The CDR3 contains 18 residues. The CDR3 DNA follows: TGTGCCAGCAGTCCAACCTTGGGTCCGGGTAGTAGCAATCAGCCCCAGCATTTT. Translated, it gives CASSPTLGPGSSNQPQHF.

The chain couples TRBV28 to TRBJ1-1, with D maybe TRBD1 (6 bases). Between the trimmed V and J ends, which lost 2 bases and 1 base, there was a span of 8 bases. This CDR3 has 14 amino acids. Germline values: CDR1 MDHEN, CDR2 SYDVKM. CDR3 sequence (DNA): TGTGCCAGCAGTTTAATGACAGGGAACACTGAAGCTTTCTTT. This translates into CASSLMTGNTEAFF.

The rearrangement links TRBV15 to TRBJ2-4; 8 positions agree with TRBD1. The CDR3 is 15 residues long. The ends lost 3 bases at V and 8 bases at J; junction bases unmatched: 9. From germline, CDR1 is LNHNV and CDR2 YYDKDF (reference sequence). The CDR3 reads CATSSPDRVGDIQYF. The CDR3 coding sequence is TGTGCCACCAGCAGTCCGGACAGGGTCGGGGACATTCAGTACTTC.

This rearrangement joins TRBV19 to TRBJ1-6, with D possibly being TRBD1 (5 bases). The ends were cut back, 5 bases at V and 7 bases at J, with 12 bases in the middle. The CDR3 runs to 14 residues. Germline CDR1 and CDR2: LNHDA and SQIVND (reference sequence). CDR3 DNA: TGTGCCAGTAGTCAGAGACAGAGGAATTCACCCCTCCACTTT. Encoded protein: CASSQRQRNSPLHF.

The chain uses TRBV4-3 and TRBJ1-1; D might be TRBD1 (6 bases). This CDR3 has 14 amino acids. The V end was cut by 0 bases, the J end by 7 bases, with 12 bases between. Germline V CDR1 and CDR2: LGHNA, YSLEER. CDR3 in DNA: TGCGCCAGCAGCCAAGATAGAGGGGGGGTTGAAGCTTTCTTT. It translates to CASSQDRGGVEAFF.

As regards this clone: Germline is not matched at one junction end, which may reflect a read error. The chain is built from TRBV6-2 or TRBV6-3 and TRBJ2-5, with 7 bases matching TRBD1. The CDR3 has 12 residues. Germline CDR1 and CDR2: MNHEY and SVGEGT. CDR3 bases: TGTGCCAGCAGTTACAAGGGGGCAGATATGGACTTC. Its translation: CASSYKGADMDF.

The chain has TRBV15 and TRBJ2-5; 11 bases align to TRBD2. From germline, CDR1 is LNHNV and CDR2 YYDKDF (reference sequence). This CDR3 region has 16 residues. V trimming: 4 bases; J trimming: 1 base; junction bases outside the gene matches: 5. Here the CDR3 reads CATSKGLADFQETQYF. The CDR3 region has the DNA TGTGCCACCAGCAAGGGACTAGCGGATTTCCAAGAGACCCAGTACTTC.

The chain links TRBV7-2 to TRBJ2-3, with 10 bases aligning to TRBD2. V shed 1 base, J shed 5 bases, and the junction held 12 bases outside the gene matches. The CDR3 loop spans 18 amino acids. Germline-derived CDR1 and CDR2 are SGHTA and FQGNSA. DNA of the CDR3: TGTGCCAGCAGCTTAGAGCGGCTAGCGGGAGCCAAGAGAGATACGCAGTATTTT. Protein sequence: CASSLERLAGAKRDTQYF.

J is TRBJ2-7 and V is TRBV12-3 or TRBV12-4; D uncertain. Between the trimmed V and J ends, which lost 1 base and 7 bases, there was a span of 8 bases. The length of the CDR3 is 12 residues. CDR3 sequence (DNA): TGTGCCAGCAGTTTAGGGGTGGGGGAGCAGTACTTC. Its translation: CASSLGVGEQYF.

This sequence joins TRBV9 and TRBJ2-1; 8 bases are a match to TRBD2. The length of the CDR3 is 15 residues. The germline V gene has CDR1 SGDLS and CDR2 YYNGEE. V was clipped by 0 bases and J by 5 bases; unmatched bases: 4. As DNA, the CDR3 is TGTGCCAGCAGCGTAGTACTAGCGGACCACAATGAGCAGTTCTTC. This encodes CASSVVLADHNEQFF.

V and J are TRBV15 and TRBJ2-1; TRBD1 or TRBD2 may be the D gene (5 bases each). The V gene lost 4 bases and the J gene lost 7 bases, with 14 bases spanning the gap. Germline V gives CDR1 LNHNV, CDR2 YYDKDF (reference sequence). CDR3 length: 14 residues. CDR3 nucleotide sequence: TGTGCCACCAGCAATCCGTCCGAGGGGAATGAGCAGTTCTTC. This codes for CATSNPSEGNEQFF.

The V gene is TRBV28, the J gene TRBJ2-7; 10 bases agree with TRBD2. The CDR3 runs to 16 residues. V dropped 9 bases and J dropped 1; count of bases not matched to a gene: 12. CDR1 MDHEN and CDR2 SYDVKM come from the germline V gene. CDR3 nucleotide sequence: TGTGCCAGGAAAGTAGGAGCGGGAGGGCTATCCTACGAGCAGTACTTC. It translates to CARKVGAGGLSYEQYF.

This clone showed up just once. The chain has TRBV7-6 and TRBJ2-1; D remains unclear. The ends were cut back, 5 bases at V and 8 bases at J, with 13 bases in the middle. The CDR3 spans 13 residues. Germline-derived CDR1 and CDR2 are SGHVS and FNYEAQ. CDR3 bases: TGTGCCAGCAGCGCCGGTTTTAGGGATGAGCAGTTCTTC. This translates into CASSAGFRDEQFF. Drawing the rest from reference TRBV7-6 and TRBJ2-1, the complete variable domain is GAGVSQSPRYKVTKRGQDVALRCDPISGHVSLYWYRQALGQGPEFLTYFNYEAQQDKSGLPNDRFSAERPEGSISTLTIQRTEQRDSAMYRCASSAGFRDEQFFGPGTRLTVL.

The chain couples TRBV6-5 to TRBJ2-1; no clear D. Trimming took off 6 bases at V and 8 bases at J, with 14 bases between the two ends. The CDR3 is made up of 13 amino acids. Per the germline V gene, CDR1 is MNHEY and CDR2 is SVGAGI. CDR3 protein: CASSRSLFDEQFF. The DNA of the CDR3 is TGTGCCAGCAGCCGATCCCTATTCGATGAGCAGTTCTTC.

The chain uses TRBV6-2 or TRBV6-3 and TRBJ2-1; D not resolved. The CDR3 has 12 residues. Trimming left V 6 bases short and J 1 base short, with 4 bases between. The V gene's germline CDR1 is MNHEY and CDR2 SVGEGT. The CDR3 loop is CASSESYNEQFF. CDR3 DNA sequence: TGTGCCAGCAGCGAATCCTACAATGAGCAGTTCTTC.

The chain employs TRBV6-2 or TRBV6-3 and TRBJ2-1, with a possible D match to TRBD2 (5 bases). Germline assignment: CDR1 MNHEY and CDR2 SVGEGT. With 1 base removed from V and 0 bases from J, the gap between germline ends came to 16 bases. The CDR3 contains 18 residues. The CDR3 loop is CASSYLAGSSRSYNEQFF. CDR3 DNA sequence: TGTGCCAGCAGTTACTTGGCGGGTTCTTCTCGCTCCTACAATGAGCAGTTCTTC.

V usage is TRBV23-1 and J usage is TRBJ1-5; D is possibly TRBD1 (6 bases). TRBV23-1 is an open reading frame, and its role is uncertain. V dropped 2 bases and J dropped 0 bases, with 23 bases sitting between them. The CDR3 consists of 20 residues. CDR3 sequence: CASSQMGEDSGIYSNQPQHF. DNA for the CDR3: TGCGCCAGCAGTCAAATGGGCGAGGACAGCGGGATCTATAGCAATCAGCCCCAGCATTTT.

V gene TRBV29-1 combines with J gene TRBJ2-5, with D possibly TRBD1 on 6 matching bases. The V gene's germline CDR1 is SQVTM and CDR2 ANQGSEA. This CDR3 has 14 amino acids. Trimming removed 7 bases at V and 4 bases at J, with 19 bases between. The CDR3 sequence is CSALIQGNIETQYF. The CDR3, as DNA: TGCAGCGCTCTTATACAGGGAAATATAGAGACCCAGTACTTC.

This clone is a singleton in its sample. The chain carries TRBV7-2 and TRBJ2-7, with 10 bases aligning to TRBD2. CDR3 length: 16 amino acids. The J segment lost 5 bases and the V segment lost 1 base, leaving 8 bases of the junction unmatched. CDR1 is SGHTA, CDR2 FQGNSA, per germline. CDR3 loop: CASSLVPRLAGDEQYF. In DNA form, the CDR3 reads TGTGCCAGCAGCTTAGTCCCGAGGCTAGCGGGGGACGAGCAGTACTTC.

The chain uses TRBV15 and TRBJ1-2, with 7 bases lining up with TRBD1. Trimming cost V 5 bases and J 1 base; bases outside gene matches: 7. Germline V lookup: CDR1 LNHNV, CDR2 YYDKDF (reference sequence). The CDR3 sequence is 15 residues long. In DNA, the CDR3 is TGTGCCACCAGCGGACAGGTCCTCCTTAACTATGGCTACACCTTC. Translating it yields CATSGQVLLNYGYTF.

The chain has TRBV28 and TRBJ1-4, with D hard to call. The CDR3 runs 15 residues. Trimming removed 7 bases from V and 0 bases from J, with 12 bases in between. Germline V gene sequence: CDR1 MDHEN, CDR2 SYDVKM. The CDR3 sequence is CASNQVGATNEKLFF. For the CDR3, the DNA is TGTGCCAGCAACCAGGTGGGCGCAACTAATGAAAAACTGTTTTTT. Looking up the rest from reference TRBV28 and TRBJ1-4 gives the full variable domain: DVKVTQSSRYLVKRTGEKVFLECVQDMDHENMFWYRQDPGLGLRLIYFSYDVKMKEKGDIPEGYSVSREKKERFSLILESASTNQTSMYLCASNQVGATNEKLFFGSGTQLSVL.

V and J are TRBV28 and TRBJ2-1; D is possibly TRBD2 (5 bases). Germline V CDR1 and CDR2: MDHEN, SYDVKM. Trimming left V 3 bases short and J 0 bases short, with 12 bases between. The CDR3 is made up of 16 amino acids. CDR3 protein: CASSFPTGSSYNEQFF. The DNA for the CDR3 is TGTGCCAGCAGTTTCCCCACGGGGAGCTCCTACAATGAGCAGTTCTTC.